The 14 T cell receptor beta chains below were found in one sample sequenced in a study of T cells after yellow fever vaccination. TCRdb called the 5' RACE reads again in MiXCR, with one record for every CDR3 protein. This sample yields 120,000 or so distinct CDR3 sequences, of which almost 9% are seen a single time; 30% to 40% belongs to the top ten. This sample comprised CD8+ T cells sorted from PBMCs, obtained on the day of the yellow fever booster vaccination. Receptor source: a man younger than 35 who received the YFV17D yellow fever vaccine.

This clonotype was picked up many times. The rearrangement uses TRBV5-1 and TRBJ1-5; the match to TRBD1 covers 9 bases. The CDR3 sequence is 15 residues long. CDR1 is SGHRS, CDR2 YFSETQ, per germline. The junction had 6 bases not matched to a gene; V was cut back by 4 bases and J by 4 bases. In nucleotides, the CDR3 is TGCGCCAGCAGCGCCGGACAGGGGAGGAATCAGCCCCAGCATTTT. It codes for CASSAGQGRNQPQHF.

The table lists this clonotype with a few counts. The rearrangement joins TRBV3-1 to TRBJ2-3, with D perhaps TRBD2 (6 bases). The germline gives CDR1 LGHDT, CDR2 YNNKEL (reference sequence). This CDR3 contains 15 residues. V lost 2 bases and J lost 2, with 11 bases in between. The chain's CDR3 is CASSQLADYTDTQYF. The CDR3 DNA reads TGTGCCAGCAGCCAATTAGCGGATTACACAGATACGCAGTATTTT.

The V and J genes are TRBV6-2 or TRBV6-3 and TRBJ2-2; possible D gene TRBD1, 5 bases. The CDR3 covers 17 residues. Germline loops: CDR1 MNHEY, CDR2 SVGEGT. V was trimmed by 2 bases and J by 0 bases, leaving 13 bases between them. This chain's CDR3 is CASSYPLTGPNTGELFF. The CDR3 nucleotides are TGTGCCAGCAGTTACCCTTTAACAGGTCCGAACACCGGGGAGCTGTTTTTT.

The table lists this clonotype with a few counts. The chain joins TRBV30 to TRBJ1-1; 8 positions agree with TRBD1. Per germline, CDR1 GTSNPN and CDR2 SVGIG (reference sequence). There are 13 residues in the CDR3. Unmatched junction bases numbered 7, after V lost 5 bases and J lost 5 bases. The CDR3 sequence: CAWHPGGWTEAFF. As DNA, the CDR3 is TGTGCCTGGCATCCAGGGGGCTGGACTGAAGCTTTCTTT. Complete variable domain (other parts from reference TRBV30 and TRBJ1-1): SQTIHQWPATLVQPVGSPLSLECTVEGTSNPNLYWYRQAAGRGLQLLFYSVGIGQISSEVPQNLSASRPQDRQFILSSKKLLLSDSGFYLCAWHPGGWTEAFFGQGTRLTVV.

This clonotype was picked up many times. The rearrangement joins TRBV10-3 to TRBJ2-7; no clear D gene. The CDR3 covers 13 residues. Germline lookup yields CDR1 ENHRY and CDR2 SYGVKD. The V end lost 10 bases, the J end lost 1 base, and 14 bases lay between the germline ends. CDR3 sequence reads: CATQRAPSYEQYF. The DNA of the CDR3 is TGTGCCACCCAGCGAGCCCCTTCCTACGAGCAGTACTTC.

The DNA of the CDR3 is TGTGCCAGCAGTTTTAATGCAGTACCGAATGAGCAGTTCTTC. As protein: CASSFNAVPNEQFF. The chain carries TRBV6-2 or TRBV6-3 and TRBJ2-1; D is undetermined. V shed 4 bases and J shed 7 bases, with 14 bases lying between them. Per germline, CDR1 MNHEY and CDR2 SVGEGT. This CDR3 is 14 amino acids long.

This chain connects TRBV6-5 to TRBJ1-6, with D unclear. The germline V and J ends were trimmed by 6 bases and 7 bases, with 7 bases remaining between them. Germline CDR1 is MNHEY and CDR2 is SVGAGI. This CDR3 contains 12 residues. The CDR3 bases are TGTGCCAGCAGAGGGAGGAATTCACCCCTCCACTTT. As protein: CASRGRNSPLHF.

At least ten counts were recorded for this clonotype. V usage is TRBV2 and J usage is TRBJ2-5; D not resolved. The CDR3 loop spans 10 amino acids. V was clipped by 4 bases and J by 4 bases, with 1 base between them. Germline CDR1 SNHLY, CDR2 FYNNEI. In nucleotides, the CDR3 is TGTGCCAGCAGTGGAGAGACCCAGTACTTC. It specifies CASSGETQYF. The entire variable domain, with the rest obtained from reference TRBV2 and TRBJ2-5, is as follows: EPEVTQTPSHQVTQMGQEVILRCVPISNHLYFYWYRQILGQKVEFLVSFYNNEISEKSEIFDDQFSVERPDGSNFTLKIRSTKLEDSAMYFCASSGETQYFGPGTRLLVL.

The rearrangement joins TRBV6-6 to TRBJ2-5, with 7 nucleotides matching TRBD2. CDR3 length equals 16 residues. The trim removed 2 bases at V and 5 bases at J, leaving 11 bases unmatched. Germline CDR1 reads MNHNY; CDR2 reads SVGAGI (reference sequence). CDR3 sequence reads: CASSYMAPPGGETQYF. In DNA, the CDR3 is TGTGCCAGCAGTTACATGGCACCACCCGGGGGGGAGACCCAGTACTTC.

This clonotype appeared many times. The genes are TRBV11-2 and TRBJ2-7; TRBD1 agrees at 7 bases. Germline V gene lookup returns CDR1 SGHAT and CDR2 FQNNGV. The J segment lost 4 bases and the V segment lost 5 bases, leaving 2 bases of the junction unmatched. This CDR3 contains 12 residues. CDR3 nucleotide sequence: TGTGCCAGCAGCCCAGGGGGTTACGAGCAGTACTTC. This codes for CASSPGGYEQYF.

The DNA for the CDR3 is TGTGCCAGCAGTTCCCGTCCCGACAGGGGGGAGACCCAGTACTTC. This sequence encodes CASSSRPDRGETQYF. This chain joins TRBV27 and TRBJ2-5; 9 nucleotides align to TRBD1. The junction had 8 bases not matched to a gene; V was cut back by 4 bases and J by 5 bases. CDR3 length: 15 amino acids. Looked up from germline, CDR1 is MNHEY and CDR2 is SMNVEV (reference sequence).

This clonotype was counted at least ten times. This chain joins TRBV4-3 and TRBJ1-1; D uncertain. This CDR3 has 13 residues. Germline V gene data show CDR1 as LGHNA and CDR2 as YSLEER. Trimming left V 1 base short and J 1 base short, with 4 bases between. The CDR3 sequence: CASSQGGNTEAFF. Here the CDR3 DNA reads TGCGCCAGCAGCCAAGGGGGGAACACTGAAGCTTTCTTT.

Only a few counts were recorded for this clonotype. The chain combines TRBV7-2 with TRBJ2-7; D call uncertain. The CDR3 has 11 residues. V was shortened by 6 bases and J by 0 bases, with 3 bases between the two germline ends. Germline lookup yields CDR1 SGHTA and CDR2 FQGNSA. Written as DNA, the CDR3 is TGTGCCAGCAGTGTCTCCTACGAGCAGTACTTC. It specifies CASSVSYEQYF.

Concerning this clonotype itself: The CDR3 does not close with the conserved phenylalanine or tryptophan, likely indicating a read error. The rearrangement links TRBV7-8 to TRBJ1-1; D unclear. V lost 1 base, J lost 4 bases, and 16 bases lay in between. The length of the CDR3 is 16 residues. Germline V gene sequence: CDR1 SGHVS, CDR2 FQNEAQ. The CDR3 protein is CASSLGSRVGSTEAFI. The DNA for the CDR3 is TGTGCCAGCAGCTTAGGCAGTAGAGTCGGCAGCACTGAAGCTTTCATT.